Listed here are 12 T cell receptor beta chains from one sample, sequenced in a study of beta chain features in type 1 diabetes. Study-wide points: In all four CD4+ subsets, TCRB CDR3 length was significantly, moderately reduced in type 1 diabetes.

Expressed TCRB transcripts were sequenced because the entire RNA isolate underwent reverse transcription. Only in-frame clones appear in the TCRdb table, and some are missing; sequencing was by immunoSEQ multiplex PCR. The repertoire holds roughly 280,000 clones, with around 22% as singletons. For these TCRs, the target antigens are not known. The sequencing input was naive CD4+ T cells from blood. These receptors were collected from a woman aged 25 to 39 with type 1 diabetes.

The chain joins TRBV7-3 to TRBJ2-1, with 7 bases matching TRBD1. Germline V CDR1 and CDR2: SGHTA, FQGTGA. The CDR3 length is 14 residues. V dropped 5 bases and J dropped 2; count of bases not matched to a gene: 3. CDR3 amino acids: CASSRTGTYNEQFF. CDR3 coding DNA: TGTGCCAGCAGCAGGACAGGTACCTACAATGAGCAGTTCTTC. The variable domain in full, with the rest retrieved from reference TRBV7-3 and TRBJ2-1, is GAGVSQTPSNKVTEKGKYVELRCDPISGHTALYWYRQSLGQGPEFLIYFQGTGAADDSGLPNDRFFAVRPEGSVSTLKIQRTERGDSAVYLCASSRTGTYNEQFFGPGTRLTVL.

The chain uses TRBV15 and TRBJ2-2, with D tentatively TRBD2 (6 bases). The CDR3 extends over 13 amino acids. V lost 6 bases to trimming and J lost 7 bases, with 12 bases between them. The germline CDR1 and CDR2 sequences are LNHNV and YYDKDF (reference sequence). The CDR3 is CATSPRTNGELFF. CDR3 nucleotides: TGTGCCACCAGTCCCAGGACTAACGGGGAGCTGTTTTTT.

The V and J genes are TRBV28 and TRBJ1-5, with TRBD1 matching over 7 bases. The junction had 5 bases not matched to a gene; V was cut back by 6 bases and J by 0 bases. The CDR3 is 15 residues long. Germline assignment: CDR1 MDHEN and CDR2 SYDVKM. Written as DNA, the CDR3 is TGTGCCAGCAGGGGACAGCAATATAGCAATCAGCCCCAGCATTTT. Protein product: CASRGQQYSNQPQHF.

CDR3 in amino acids: CASRTPGLSYNEQFF. CDR3 nucleotide sequence: TGTGCCAGTAGGACCCCGGGACTATCTTACAATGAGCAGTTCTTC. V is TRBV19 and J is TRBJ2-1; 7 nucleotides agree with TRBD2. V gave up 6 bases and J gave up 4 bases; unmatched junction bases: 9. Germline V gives CDR1 LNHDA, CDR2 SQIVND (reference sequence). The CDR3 has 15 residues.

The J gene is TRBJ1-1, the V gene TRBV27; 9 nucleotides line up with TRBD1. CDR3 length: 16 residues. Germline CDR1 MNHEY, CDR2 SMNVEV (reference sequence). V gave up 2 bases and J gave up 0 bases; unmatched junction bases: 4. CDR3 sequence reads: CASSLGQGYMNTEAFF. DNA of the CDR3: TGTGCCAGCAGTTTAGGACAGGGGTACATGAACACTGAAGCTTTCTTT.

This rearrangement joins TRBV7-9 to TRBJ2-3; no firm D call. The V end was cut by 3 bases, the J end by 5 bases, with 6 bases between. The CDR3 has 12 amino acids. Germline loops: CDR1 SEHNR, CDR2 FQNEAQ (reference sequence). In nucleotides, the CDR3 is TGTGCCAGCAGCTTTGTCATAGATACGCAGTATTTT. It translates to CASSFVIDTQYF. Full variable domain (remainder filled in from reference TRBV7-9 and TRBJ2-3): DTGVSQNPRHKITKRGQNVTFRCDPISEHNRLYWYRQTLGQGPEFLTYFQNEAQLEKSRLLSDRFSAERPKGSFSTLEIQRTEQGDSAMYLCASSFVIDTQYFGPGTRLTVL.

In its sample, this clone was seen a few times. This chain joins TRBV18 and TRBJ2-1; D not certain. The germline V gene encodes CDR1 KGHSH and CDR2 LQKENI. Trimming took 3 bases from V and 4 from J, leaving 13 bases between them. The CDR3 sequence is 15 residues long. CDR3 in amino acids: CASSPTESGYNEQFF. The CDR3 DNA sequence: TGTGCCAGCTCACCTACCGAGTCCGGGTACAATGAGCAGTTCTTC. The variable domain in full, with the rest retrieved from reference TRBV18 and TRBJ2-1, is NAGVMQNPRHLVRRRGQEARLRCSPMKGHSHVYWYRQLPEEGLKFMVYLQKENIIDESGMPKERFSAEFPKEGPSILRIQQVVRGDSAAYFCASSPTESGYNEQFFGPGTRLTVL.

The chain employs TRBV30 and TRBJ2-5; no clear D gene. V lost 2 bases and J 7 bases, leaving 8 bases between the germline ends. CDR3 size: 11 residues. Germline assignment: CDR1 GTSNPN and CDR2 SVGIG (reference sequence). The DNA for the CDR3 is TGTGCCTGGAGTAGCCTCTGGACCCAGTACTTC. Protein sequence: CAWSSLWTQYF.

This chain connects TRBV30 to TRBJ1-5, with D possibly matching TRBD1 (6 bases). This CDR3 spans 14 amino acids. V lost 0 bases and J 4 bases, leaving 10 bases between the germline ends. CDR1 and CDR2 from the germline V gene are GTSNPN and SVGIG (reference sequence). In DNA, the CDR3 is TGTGCCTGGAGTGTCACAGGGCAGAATCAGCCCCAGCATTTT. Translation gives CAWSVTGQNQPQHF.

The J gene is TRBJ2-5, the V gene TRBV30; TRBD1 aligns across 8 bases. The germline CDR1 and CDR2 sequences are GTSNPN and SVGIG (reference sequence). Trimming cost V 7 bases and J 5 bases; bases outside gene matches: 15. The CDR3 consists of 15 residues. CDR3 sequence reads: CAYAPPGGAEETQYF. CDR3 nucleotide sequence: TGTGCCTATGCGCCGCCAGGGGGCGCGGAGGAGACCCAGTACTTC.

The chain recombines TRBV6-6 with TRBJ2-2, with a tentative D call TRBD1 (6 bases). V gave up 4 bases and J gave up 5 bases, with 14 bases separating them. CDR3 length: 15 amino acids. The germline V gene encodes CDR1 MNHNY and CDR2 SVGAGI (reference sequence). CDR3 sequence (DNA): TGTGCCAGCAGTTCCACAGGGATTGGAACCGGGGAGCTGTTTTTT. Protein product: CASSSTGIGTGELFF.

This clone has only a few counts. The chain couples TRBV6-1 to TRBJ1-4; TRBD1 agrees at 8 bases. CDR1 MNHNS and CDR2 SASEGT come from the germline V gene. This CDR3 has 14 residues. Trimming at V came to 1 base and at J to 5 bases, leaving 0 bases not matched to a gene. The CDR3 loop is CASSEDRGNEKLFF. CDR3 nucleotides: TGTGCCAGCAGTGAAGACAGGGGGAATGAAAAACTGTTTTTT.